Listed below are T cell receptor beta chains from one sample, sequenced in a study of blood T cell repertoires in COVID-19. The table came from immunoSEQ multiplex PCR; TCRdb's copy has only in-frame clones and leaves some out. This table has 35,000 to 45,000 clones, 70% to 90% appearing once. The sequencing sample was made of peripheral blood. The receptors stem from a human donor in a cohort sampled during active COVID-19. The CDR3 runs from the conserved cysteine through the conserved F or W. A D gene is named only where the DNA matches it firmly. Rows may omit the clone size; those that give it use once, few, many or a size class.

v_call,cdr3_length,d_call,j_call,clone_size,cdr3_nt,cdr3_aa
TRBV4-2,19,TRBD2,TRBJ2-3,NA,TGTGCCAGCAGCCAAGAGGGGACTAGCGGGGAATCTAGCACAGATACGCAGTATTTT,CASSQEGTSGESSTDTQYF
TRBV28,14,TRBD1,TRBJ1-2,NA,TGTGCCAGCAGATGGACAGGGCCTAACTATGGCTACACCTTC,CASRWTGPNYGYTF
TRBV12-5,15,NA,TRBJ1-5,NA,TGTGCTAGTGGTCTTCGGGTCGCGGGCAATCAGCCCCAGCATTTT,CASGLRVAGNQPQHF
TRBV11-3,13,NA,TRBJ2-5,few,TGTGCCAGCAGCTTAATTAGTGCAGAGACCCAGTACTTC,CASSLISAETQYF
TRBV28,16,TRBD1,TRBJ2-7,NA,TGTGCCAGCACCGCTAACCGGGACAGGCCAACCTACGAGCAGTACTTC,CASTANRDRPTYEQYF
TRBV4-3,15,TRBD1,TRBJ1-1,NA,TGCGCCAGCAGCCAAGTAACAGGGGGCCGAACTGAAGCTTTCTTT,CASSQVTGGRTEAFF
TRBV29-1,16,NA,TRBJ1-1,NA,TGCAGCGTTGAAGATCTGGGGGCGTGGGGTCGGGCTGAAGCTTTCTTT,CSVEDLGAWGRAEAFF
TRBV19,17,NA,TRBJ1-1,NA,TGTGCCAGTAGTACCCCGACTGGGAGGGGGAAGAACACTGAAGCTTTCTTT,CASSTPTGRGKNTEAFF
TRBV4-3,15,TRBD2,TRBJ2-7,NA,TGCGCCAGCAGTCCAGCGCGGGGGTCCCACTACGAGCAGTACTTC,CASSPARGSHYEQYF
TRBV5-1,14,TRBD1,TRBJ2-3,NA,TGCGCCAGCAGCCCGGGACAGGGGGGAGATACGCAGTATTTT,CASSPGQGGDTQYF
TRBV12-5,16,NA,TRBJ2-1,few,TGTGCTAGTGGTTTGAATCCGGGACTCTCCTACAATGAGCAGTTCTTC,CASGLNPGLSYNEQFF
TRBV5-4,14,NA,TRBJ2-5,once,TGTGCCAGCACACCGGGGGGCCTCCAAGAGACCCAGTACTTC,CASTPGGLQETQYF
TRBV27,14,NA,TRBJ1-1,NA,TGTGCCAGCAGTTTCCGGTTGCAGGCCACTGAAGCTTTCTTT,CASSFRLQATEAFF
TRBV2,13,TRBD1,TRBJ1-1,NA,TGTGCCAGTCGACAGGGTCCGAACACTGAAGCTTTCTTT,CASRQGPNTEAFF
TRBV13,12,NA,TRBJ2-1,NA,TGTGCCAGCAGTCTAATTTCCAATGAGCAGTTCTTC,CASSLISNEQFF
TRBV6-1,15,TRBD2,TRBJ2-2,NA,TGTGCCAGCAGTGAGGCTAGCGGGTACACCGGGGAGCTGTTTTTT,CASSEASGYTGELFF
TRBV6-2/TRBV6-3,16,TRBD2,TRBJ2-3,NA,TGTGCCAGCAGTTACCCCCCTGCGGGGGGCACAGATACGCAGTATTTT,CASSYPPAGGTDTQYF
TRBV7-3,21,TRBD2,TRBJ2-3,NA,TGTGCCAGCAGCCCGGCCCTCACTAGCGGGGGGGGGCGCCTGGCCACAGATACGCAGTATTTT,CASSPALTSGGGRLATDTQYF
TRBV12-3/TRBV12-4,11,NA,TRBJ1-1,NA,TGTGCCAGCAGCATGAACACTGAAGCTTTCTTT,CASSMNTEAFF
TRBV5-1,14,TRBD1,TRBJ2-7,NA,TGCGCCAGCAGCAGCCGGGACAGGCGGTACGAGCAGTACTTC,CASSSRDRRYEQYF
TRBV7-2,15,TRBD2,TRBJ2-1,NA,TGTGCCAGCAGCTATAGCGGGGGGGCAAGTAATGAGCAGTTCTTC,CASSYSGGASNEQFF
TRBV19,12,TRBD1,TRBJ1-1,NA,TGTGCCAGTAGTCAGGGGGCCGCTGAAGCTTTCTTT,CASSQGAAEAFF
TRBV5-1,15,NA,TRBJ1-6,NA,TGCGCCAGCAGCCCCCAAGCGGAGATGAATTCACCCCTCCACTTT,CASSPQAEMNSPLHF
TRBV14,15,TRBD1,TRBJ2-1,few,TGTGCCAGCAGCCAAGACTTGGACAGGGTGTATGAGCAGTTCTTC,CASSQDLDRVYEQFF
TRBV5-1,13,TRBD2,TRBJ2-5,NA,TGCGCCAGCAGACCGGGGGGGCAAGAGACCCAGTACTTC,CASRPGGQETQYF
TRBV7-9,14,NA,TRBJ1-5,NA,TGTGCCAGCAGCCCCTCCGGAGCCGATCAGCCCCAGCATTTT,CASSPSGADQPQHF
TRBV2,15,TRBD1,TRBJ1-1,NA,TGTGCCAGCACCCCACAGGGGACACAGAACACTGAAGCTTTCTTT,CASTPQGTQNTEAFF
TRBV2,14,TRBD1,TRBJ1-2,NA,TGTGCCAGCAGCCCCGGGACAGTCAACTATGGCTACACCTTC,CASSPGTVNYGYTF
TRBV7-9,13,NA,TRBJ1-1,once,TGTGCCAGCAGCTCCTCGGGGTACACTGAAGCTTTCTTT,CASSSSGYTEAFF
TRBV28,14,TRBD2,TRBJ2-1,NA,TGTGCCAGCAGGGCGGGGGGAATTCTCAATGAGCAGTTCTTC,CASRAGGILNEQFF
TRBV5-1,15,NA,TRBJ1-2,NA,TGCGCCAGCAGCTTGGGGCCCACAGGGAACTATGGCTACACCTTC,CASSLGPTGNYGYTF
TRBV7-8,17,NA,TRBJ2-5,NA,TGTGCCAGCAGCTTAGCCCCCGGGTGGGGGGTTCAAGAGACCCAGTACTTC,CASSLAPGWGVQETQYF
TRBV18,15,NA,TRBJ2-6,NA,TGTGCCAGCTCAGAAAACAGGGCTGGGGCCAACGTCCTGACTTTC,CASSENRAGANVLTF
TRBV5-1,14,NA,TRBJ1-1,NA,TGCGCCAGCAGCTTGGGGGCGGGAGCTGCTGAAGCTTTCTTT,CASSLGAGAAEAFF
TRBV2,16,NA,TRBJ1-5,NA,TGTGCCAGCAGTGAAGGACAGACGTATAGCAATCAGCCCCAGCATTTT,CASSEGQTYSNQPQHF
TRBV6-2/TRBV6-3,14,TRBD1,TRBJ1-2,NA,TGTGCCAGCAGCCTGACAGGGGGTGGCTATGGCTACACCTTC,CASSLTGGGYGYTF
TRBV3-1/TRBV3-2,16,NA,TRBJ1-1,NA,TGTGCCAGCAGCCCGTTCCGGGGGGTTGTGAACACTGAAGCTTTCTTT,CASSPFRGVVNTEAFF
TRBV6-5,13,NA,TRBJ2-2,few,TGTGCCAGCAACCTAGCTGGGGCCGGGGAGCTGTTTTTT,CASNLAGAGELFF
TRBV6-6,16,TRBD2,TRBJ2-3,NA,TGTGCCAGCAGCCCCCCGACTAGCGGGGGCCCTAGAACGCAGTATTTT,CASSPPTSGGPRTQYF
TRBV4-2,14,TRBD1,TRBJ2-7,few,TGTGCCAGCAGCCCCGGGACAGGGGTTGACGAGCAGTACTTC,CASSPGTGVDEQYF
TRBV27,15,TRBD1,TRBJ1-5,NA,TGTGCCAGCAGTTTCGGACAGGTCCCCAATCAGCCCCAGCATTTT,CASSFGQVPNQPQHF
TRBV14,15,NA,TRBJ2-3,NA,TGTGCCAGCAGCCAGATCGAGATAAGCACAGATACGCAGTATTTT,CASSQIEISTDTQYF
TRBV29-1,15,TRBD1,TRBJ1-2,NA,TGCAGCGTTGTCCATCAGGACAGGGCCACCTATGGCTACACCTTC,CSVVHQDRATYGYTF
TRBV5-6,14,NA,TRBJ2-7,few,TGTGCCAGCAGCAGAGACACCTCTTTCTACGAGCAGTACTTC,CASSRDTSFYEQYF
TRBV4-2,16,TRBD1,TRBJ1-4,NA,TGTGCCAGCAGCCAAGGCCAGGGGGCGGGGAATGAAAAACTGTTTTTT,CASSQGQGAGNEKLFF
TRBV3-1/TRBV3-2,16,NA,TRBJ1-1,NA,TGTGCCAGCAGCCAAGACCGACAGGAACCCAACACTGAAGCTTTCTTT,CASSQDRQEPNTEAFF
TRBV7-2,15,TRBD1,TRBJ1-1,NA,TGTGCCAGCAGGGGACAGGGGGCCGTGAACACTGAAGCTTTCTTT,CASRGQGAVNTEAFF